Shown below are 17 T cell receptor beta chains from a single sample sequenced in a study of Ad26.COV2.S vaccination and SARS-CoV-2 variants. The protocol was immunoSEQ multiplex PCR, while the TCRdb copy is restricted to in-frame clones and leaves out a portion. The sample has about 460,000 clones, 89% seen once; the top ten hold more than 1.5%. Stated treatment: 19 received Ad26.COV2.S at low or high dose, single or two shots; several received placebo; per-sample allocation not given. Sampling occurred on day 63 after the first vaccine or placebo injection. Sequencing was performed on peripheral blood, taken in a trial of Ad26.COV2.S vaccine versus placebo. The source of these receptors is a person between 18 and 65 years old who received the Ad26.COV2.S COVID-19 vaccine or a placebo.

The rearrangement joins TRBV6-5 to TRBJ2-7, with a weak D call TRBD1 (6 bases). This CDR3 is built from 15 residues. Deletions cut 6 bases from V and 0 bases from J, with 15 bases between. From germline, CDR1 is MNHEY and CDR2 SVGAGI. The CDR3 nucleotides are TGTGCCAGCAGGGGGGCCGGCCGCGACTCCTACGAGCAGTACTTC. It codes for CASRGAGRDSYEQYF.

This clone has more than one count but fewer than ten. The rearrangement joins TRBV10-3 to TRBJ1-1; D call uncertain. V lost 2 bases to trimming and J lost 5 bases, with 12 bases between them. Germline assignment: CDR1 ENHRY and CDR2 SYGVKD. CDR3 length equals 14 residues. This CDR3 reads CAISEHHERTEAFF. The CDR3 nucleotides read TGTGCCATCAGTGAGCACCACGAACGGACTGAAGCTTTCTTT.

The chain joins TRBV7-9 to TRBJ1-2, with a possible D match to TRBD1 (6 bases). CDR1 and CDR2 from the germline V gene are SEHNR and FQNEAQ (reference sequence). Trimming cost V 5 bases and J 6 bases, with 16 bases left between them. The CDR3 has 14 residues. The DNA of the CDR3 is TGTGCCAGCAGCAACCCATGGACAGCCCATGGCTACACCTTC. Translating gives CASSNPWTAHGYTF.

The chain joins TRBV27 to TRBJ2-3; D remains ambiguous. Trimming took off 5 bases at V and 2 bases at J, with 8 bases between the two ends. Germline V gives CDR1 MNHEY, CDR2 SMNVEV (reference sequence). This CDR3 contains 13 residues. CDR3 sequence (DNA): TGTGCCAGCAGTCCCCATACCACAGATACGCAGTATTTT. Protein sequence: CASSPHTTDTQYF.

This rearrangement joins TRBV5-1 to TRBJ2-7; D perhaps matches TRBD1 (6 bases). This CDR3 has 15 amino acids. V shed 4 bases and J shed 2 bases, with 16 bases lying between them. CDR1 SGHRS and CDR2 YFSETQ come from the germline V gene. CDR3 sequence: CASSDPGHQPYEQYF. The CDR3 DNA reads TGCGCCAGCAGCGACCCGGGACACCAACCCTACGAGCAGTACTTC.

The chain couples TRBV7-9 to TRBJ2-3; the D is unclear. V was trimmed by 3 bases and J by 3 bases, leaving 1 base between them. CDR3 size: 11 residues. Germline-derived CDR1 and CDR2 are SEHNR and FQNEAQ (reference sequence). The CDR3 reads CASSLTDTQYF. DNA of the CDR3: TGTGCCAGCAGCTTGACAGATACGCAGTATTTT.

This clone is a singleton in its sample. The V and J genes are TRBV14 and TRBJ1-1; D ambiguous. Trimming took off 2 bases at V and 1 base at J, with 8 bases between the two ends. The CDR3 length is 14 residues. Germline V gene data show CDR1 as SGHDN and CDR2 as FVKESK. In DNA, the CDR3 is TGTGCCAGCAGCCAATATACCCCGAACACTGAAGCTTTCTTT. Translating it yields CASSQYTPNTEAFF.

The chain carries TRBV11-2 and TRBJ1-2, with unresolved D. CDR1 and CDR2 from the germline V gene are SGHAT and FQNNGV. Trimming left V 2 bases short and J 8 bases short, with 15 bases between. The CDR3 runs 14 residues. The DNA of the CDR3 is TGTGCCAGCAGCTTAAAGGGTCAAGGTTTAGGCTACACCTTC. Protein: CASSLKGQGLGYTF.

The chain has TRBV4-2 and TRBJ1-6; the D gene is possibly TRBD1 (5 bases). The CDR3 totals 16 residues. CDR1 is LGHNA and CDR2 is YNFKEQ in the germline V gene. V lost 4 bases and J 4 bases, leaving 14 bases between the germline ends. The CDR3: CASSRETGFYNSPLHF. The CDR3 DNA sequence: TGTGCCAGCAGCCGCGAAACAGGATTTTATAATTCACCCCTCCACTTT.

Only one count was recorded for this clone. The CDR3 DNA reads as TGCGCCAGCAGCCTAGCGCCGGGGGGAGCGGCCTCCTACGAGCAGTACTTC. This gives the protein CASSLAPGGAASYEQYF. This rearrangement joins TRBV4-1 to TRBJ2-7; 7 nucleotides match TRBD2. This CDR3 contains 17 residues. The germline gives CDR1 MGHRA, CDR2 YSYEKL. V gave up 4 bases and J gave up 0 bases; unmatched junction bases: 12.

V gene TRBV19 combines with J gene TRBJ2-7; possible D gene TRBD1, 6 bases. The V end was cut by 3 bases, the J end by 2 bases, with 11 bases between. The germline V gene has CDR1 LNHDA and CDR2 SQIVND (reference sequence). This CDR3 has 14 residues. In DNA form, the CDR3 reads TGTGCCAGTAGTATGGGACAACTACCCTACGAGCAGTACTTC. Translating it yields CASSMGQLPYEQYF.

CDR3 loop: CASSQTRLRQGNSYNSPLHF. As DNA, the CDR3 is TGCGCCAGCAGCCAAACGCGCCTCCGACAGGGGAACTCCTATAATTCACCCCTCCACTTT. The rearrangement links TRBV4-1 to TRBJ1-6; TRBD1 agrees at 8 bases. Germline V gene data show CDR1 as MGHRA and CDR2 as YSYEKL. CDR3 length: 20 residues. V was clipped by 2 bases and J by 0 bases; unmatched bases: 12.

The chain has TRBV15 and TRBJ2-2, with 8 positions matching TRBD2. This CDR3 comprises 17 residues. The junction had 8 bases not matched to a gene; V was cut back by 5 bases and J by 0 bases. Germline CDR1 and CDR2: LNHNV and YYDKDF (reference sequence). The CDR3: CATSGWVAGPNTGELFF. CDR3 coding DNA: TGTGCCACCAGCGGGTGGGTAGCGGGGCCGAACACCGGGGAGCTGTTTTTT.

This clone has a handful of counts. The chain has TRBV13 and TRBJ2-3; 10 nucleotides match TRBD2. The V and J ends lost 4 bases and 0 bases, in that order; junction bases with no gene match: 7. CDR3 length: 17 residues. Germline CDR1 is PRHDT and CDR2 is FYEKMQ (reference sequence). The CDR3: CASSSLAGERSTDTQYF. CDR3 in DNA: TGTGCCAGCAGCTCCCTAGCGGGAGAGAGGAGCACAGATACGCAGTATTTT.

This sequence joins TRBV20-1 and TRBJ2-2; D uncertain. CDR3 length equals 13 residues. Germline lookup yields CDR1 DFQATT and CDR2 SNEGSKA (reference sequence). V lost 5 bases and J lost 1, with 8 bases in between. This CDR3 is CSAGGRNTGELFF. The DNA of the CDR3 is TGCAGTGCTGGTGGACGGAACACCGGGGAGCTGTTTTTT.

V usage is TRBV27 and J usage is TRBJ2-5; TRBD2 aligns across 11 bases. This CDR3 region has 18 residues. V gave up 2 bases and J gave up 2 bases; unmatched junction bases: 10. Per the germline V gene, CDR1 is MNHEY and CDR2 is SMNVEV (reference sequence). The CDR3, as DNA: TGTGCCAGCAGTTTAGATTCTAGCGGGGGGATAAGGCAAGAGACCCAGTACTTC. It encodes CASSLDSSGGIRQETQYF.

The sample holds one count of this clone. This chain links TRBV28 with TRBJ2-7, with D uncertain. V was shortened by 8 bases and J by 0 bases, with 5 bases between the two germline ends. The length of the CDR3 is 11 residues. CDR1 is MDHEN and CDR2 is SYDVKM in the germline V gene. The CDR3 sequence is CASQRSYEQYF. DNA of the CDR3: TGTGCCAGCCAACGCTCCTACGAGCAGTACTTC.